This paragraph reports one T cell receptor beta chain. The antigen is not known. Trimming stripped 4 bases from V and 6 bases from J, with 17 bases between. CDR3 size: 15 residues. Germline lookup yields CDR1 SGHRS and CDR2 YFSETQ. The data were produced by immunoSEQ multiplex PCR, yet TCRdb's version contains in-frame clones alone and is incomplete. The sample lists roughly 1 million clones, approximately 72% occurring once. The sample originates from a study of shared clonotypes between healthy human individuals. Across the study: Each donor contributed plates that comprised three CD4 naive, three CD4 memory, two CD8 naive and one CD8 memory. Findings and limits, study-wide: The diversity represented, both genetic and in exposure history, was limited by few donors. The naive CD4 repertoires of several donors were compared, and approximately 4.7% of clonotypes were shared.

The rearrangement uses TRBV5-1 and TRBJ2-1; D is possibly TRBD2 (6 bases). Sequenced material: memory CD4+ T cells sorted from blood. The subset here: CD45RA-negative fraction. This receptor was identified in a man aged 18 to 30 in good health. CDR3 in DNA: TGCGCCAGCAGCCCCGGGACTTTTTCAGGCAATGAGCAGTTCTTC. Amino acids: CASSPGTFSGNEQFF. Using reference TRBV5-1 and TRBJ2-1 for the parts outside the CDR3, the full variable domain is KAGVTQTPRYLIKTRGQQVTLSCSPISGHRSVSWYQQTPGQGLQFLFEYFSETQRNKGNFPGRFSGRQFSNSRSEMNVSTLELGDSALYLCASSPGTFSGNEQFFGPGTRLTVL.